These T cell receptor beta chains were read from a single sample in a study of radiotherapy plus CTLA-4 blockade in lung cancer. Generated by immunoSEQ multiplex PCR, the TCRdb table keeps only in-frame clones and is missing some. The table shows about 98,000 clones, with roughly 80% occurring only once. Sequencing used peripheral blood, obtained from a patient treated with radiotherapy plus ipilimumab. The receptor set was obtained from a human donor with non-small cell lung cancer who had a partial response to radiotherapy plus ipilimumab. Each CDR3 is given with its conserved first and last residue. The order of the fields is V gene, clone size, D gene, J gene, CDR3 protein, CDR3 DNA. A D gene is named only where the DNA matches it firmly. The size of a clone is reported for some rows only, either as once, few or many, or as a class for expanded clones.

TRBV7-3	NA	TRBD2	TRBJ2-5	CASSLGLAGGETQYF	TGTGCCAGCAGCTTGGGACTAGCGGGTGGGGAGACCCAGTACTTC
TRBV7-2	NA	TRBD1	TRBJ2-1	CASSRVHGTGGYNEQFF	TGTGCCAGCAGCCGGGTCCACGGGACAGGGGGCTACAATGAGCAGTTCTTC
TRBV27	NA	NA	TRBJ2-6	CASSPIGSGANVLTF	TGTGCCAGCAGTCCTATCGGCTCTGGGGCCAACGTCCTGACTTTC
TRBV25-1	NA	TRBD1	TRBJ2-5	CASGPQGSLGETQYF	TGTGCCAGCGGACCACAGGGGTCGTTGGGAGAGACCCAGTACTTC
TRBV30	NA	NA	TRBJ2-7	CAWTTPGLPSQYF	TGTGCCTGGACCACGCCGGGACTTCCTAGCCAGTACTTC
TRBV7-6	NA	TRBD2	TRBJ2-2	CASSQGTSGVGELFF	TGTGCCAGCAGCCAAGGGACTAGCGGGGTCGGGGAGCTGTTTTTT
TRBV6-5	NA	NA	TRBJ2-2	CASSYRQPGGGELFF	TGTGCCAGCAGTTACCGACAGCCCGGGGGCGGGGAGCTGTTTTTT
TRBV11-3	few	TRBD2	TRBJ2-1	CASSLGLAGGHNEQFF	TGTGCCAGCAGCTTAGGACTAGCGGGAGGCCACAATGAGCAGTTCTTC
TRBV29-1	NA	TRBD2	TRBJ2-3	CSVKRDSTDTQYF	TGCAGCGTTAAGCGGGATAGCACAGATACGCAGTATTTT
TRBV28	NA	NA	TRBJ1-2	CASSLPHRSGGYTF	TGTGCCAGCAGTTTACCCCATCGGTCAGGTGGCTACACCTTC
TRBV7-3	NA	TRBD1	TRBJ1-1	CASSQTGFSEAFF	TGTGCCAGCAGCCAGACAGGGTTCTCTGAAGCTTTCTTT
TRBV7-2	few	NA	TRBJ1-2	CASSLALQGTYGYTF	TGTGCCAGCAGCTTAGCCCTCCAGGGAACGTATGGCTACACCTTC
TRBV7-3	NA	TRBD1	TRBJ2-7	CASSLSGGMYEQYF	TGTGCCAGCAGCTTATCAGGGGGCATGTACGAGCAGTACTTC
TRBV11-1	NA	NA	TRBJ1-1	CASSFSTDTEAFF	TGTGCCAGCAGCTTCTCGACAGACACTGAAGCTTTCTTT
TRBV6-6	NA	NA	TRBJ2-1	CASNAGPYNEQFF	TGTGCCAGCAACGCGGGACCCTACAATGAGCAGTTCTTC
TRBV28	few	NA	TRBJ2-7	CASSLQGTEQYF	TGTGCCAGCAGTTTGCAGGGAACCGAGCAGTACTTC
TRBV7-3	NA	TRBD2	TRBJ2-1	CASSLSILAGSNEQFF	TGTGCCAGCAGCTTAAGTATACTAGCGGGATCCAATGAGCAGTTCTTC
TRBV18	NA	NA	TRBJ2-2	CASSSGTLNTGELFF	TGTGCCAGCTCATCCGGGACTCTGAACACCGGGGAGCTGTTTTTT
TRBV19	NA	NA	TRBJ1-3	CATRPSTGTSGNTIYF	TGTGCCACCAGACCCTCAACAGGGACCTCTGGAAACACCATATATTTT
TRBV30	NA	TRBD1	TRBJ1-1	CAWRYDPSDRLNTEAFF	TGTGCCTGGAGGTACGACCCCTCGGACAGGTTGAACACTGAAGCTTTCTTT
TRBV19	NA	TRBD1	TRBJ1-2	CASSKGQGAGYGYTF	TGTGCCAGTAGTAAGGGACAGGGGGCAGGCTATGGCTACACCTTC
TRBV7-2	once	NA	TRBJ1-5	CASSPLRAPGNQPQHF	TGTGCCAGCAGCCCCCTCAGGGCGCCGGGCAATCAGCCCCAGCATTTT
TRBV29-1	NA	NA	TRBJ2-2	CSATLGGNTGELFF	TGCAGCGCTACTTTAGGGGGGAACACCGGGGAGCTGTTTTTT
TRBV6-1	NA	TRBD2	TRBJ2-2	CASSEGEREGTGELFF	TGTGCCAGCAGTGAAGGGGAACGGGAGGGAACCGGGGAGCTGTTTTTT
TRBV5-1	NA	NA	TRBJ2-7	CASSSGREQYF	TGCGCCAGCAGCTCTGGGAGGGAGCAGTACTTC
TRBV5-1	NA	TRBD1	TRBJ1-2	CASSSGGSQGGSDYTF	TGCGCCAGCAGCTCGGGTGGTTCGCAGGGGGGTAGTGACTACACCTTC
TRBV5-1	NA	NA	TRBJ1-5	CASSLDSGGSQPQHF	TGCGCCAGCAGCTTGGATTCCGGGGGAAGTCAGCCCCAGCATTTT
TRBV15	NA	NA	TRBJ1-1	CATSLRTANTEAFF	TGTGCCACCAGCTTACGGACAGCGAACACTGAAGCTTTCTTT
TRBV7-2	NA	TRBD1	TRBJ2-5	CASSLGTGGEGTQYF	TGTGCCAGCAGCTTAGGTACAGGGGGCGAGGGGACCCAGTACTTC
TRBV5-1	NA	TRBD1	TRBJ2-5	CASSLQGNQETQYF	TGCGCCAGCAGCCTACAGGGGAACCAAGAGACCCAGTACTTC
TRBV5-6	NA	TRBD1	TRBJ2-7	CASGLRDSSYEQYF	TGTGCCAGCGGACTCCGGGACAGTAGCTACGAGCAGTACTTC
TRBV7-9	many	NA	TRBJ2-2	CASSPGSGTGELFF	TGTGCCAGCAGCCCAGGGAGCGGGACCGGGGAGCTGTTTTTT
TRBV7-6	NA	NA	TRBJ2-5	CASSSLAMQTSSKTQYF	TGTGCCAGCAGCTCCCTTGCCATGCAAACTAGTTCGAAGACCCAGTACTTC
TRBV28	NA	TRBD1	TRBJ2-1	CASSGGQGFSNEQFF	TGTGCCAGCAGTGGAGGACAGGGTTTTAGCAATGAGCAGTTCTTC
TRBV9	NA	TRBD2	TRBJ2-7	CASSPGTSGSPYEQYF	TGTGCCAGCAGCCCGGGGACTAGCGGGAGCCCCTACGAGCAGTACTTC
TRBV5-1	NA	NA	TRBJ1-2	CASSLAGGVDYGHTF	TGCGCCAGCAGCTTGGCAGGAGGAGTGGACTATGGCCACACCTTC
TRBV5-1	NA	TRBD1	TRBJ2-7	CASSLAGTGDYEQYF	TGCGCCAGCAGCTTGGCCGGGACAGGGGACTACGAGCAGTACTTC
TRBV30	few	TRBD2	TRBJ2-3	CACSRGLAGGGDTQYF	TGTGCCTGCTCTAGGGGACTAGCGGGGGGAGGAGATACGCAGTATTTT
TRBV28	NA	TRBD1	TRBJ2-7	CASSLAGQGSYEQYF	TGTGCCAGCAGTTTGGCCGGACAGGGGTCCTACGAGCAGTACTTC
TRBV6-1	NA	TRBD1	TRBJ1-5	CASSPRDRGNQPQHF	TGTGCCAGCAGTCCCCGGGACAGGGGAAATCAGCCCCAGCATTTT
TRBV2	NA	NA	TRBJ1-5	CASSEALGPLQPQHF	TGTGCCAGCAGTGAAGCGCTGGGGCCGTTACAGCCCCAGCATTTT
TRBV28	NA	NA	TRBJ2-3	CASSRISGSDTQYF	TGTGCCAGCAGTCGTATTTCGGGGTCAGATACGCAGTATTTT
TRBV19	NA	NA	TRBJ2-7	CASSYAGKTYEQYF	TGTGCCAGTAGTTATGCGGGTAAGACCTACGAGCAGTACTTC